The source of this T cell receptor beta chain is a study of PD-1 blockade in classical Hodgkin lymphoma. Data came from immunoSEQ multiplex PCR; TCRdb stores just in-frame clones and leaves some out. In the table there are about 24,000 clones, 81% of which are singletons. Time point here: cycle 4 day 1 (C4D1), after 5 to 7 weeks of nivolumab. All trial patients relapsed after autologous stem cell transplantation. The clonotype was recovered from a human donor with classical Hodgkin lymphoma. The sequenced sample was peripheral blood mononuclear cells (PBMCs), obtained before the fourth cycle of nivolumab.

CDR3 residues: CASLGKYGNQPQHF. The CDR3 DNA reads as TGTGCCAGTTTGGGGAAGTACGGCAATCAGCCCCAGCATTTT. This sequence joins TRBV19 and TRBJ1-5; D remains unclear. The germline V gene encodes CDR1 LNHDA and CDR2 SQIVND (reference sequence). The CDR3 covers 14 residues. V lost 8 bases and J 2 bases, leaving 13 bases between the germline ends.